The clone carrying this T cell receptor beta chain was seen a single time. Its antigen is currently unknown. Sequencing was performed with immunoSEQ multiplex PCR; in TCRdb, only in-frame clones are kept and a portion is missing. Of 65,000 or so clones listed, 88% were seen once; the top ten hold about 5%. This record belongs to a study of OX40 agonist ivuxolimab in advanced cancers. As for the study in general: Every 2 weeks, ivuxolimab was infused into the patients intravenously at between 0.01 and 10 mg/kg.

Study-wide results and limits: At 0.1 to 3.0 mg/kg, clonal expansion of CD4+ and CD8+ blood T cells had occurred by week 6.

Germline-derived CDR1 and CDR2 are SGHAT and FQNNGV. The V end lost 5 bases, the J end lost 0 bases, and 20 bases lay between the germline ends. The CDR3 is 18 residues long. The sequence derives from an adult with an advanced solid tumor such as melanoma, head and neck, liver or kidney cancer. This sample comprised CD4+ or CD8+ T cells sorted from blood, obtained in a trial of the OX40 agonist ivuxolimab. The chain joins TRBV11-2 to TRBJ1-5; D is uncertain. CDR3 bases: TGTGCCAGCAGCCCAAGTGGCGTTGCGGCCTATAGCAATCAGCCCCAGCATTTT. Amino acid sequence: CASSPSGVAAYSNQPQHF. The variable domain in full, completed from reference TRBV11-2 and TRBJ1-5, reads EAGVAQSPRYKIIEKRQSVAFWCNPISGHATLYWYQQILGQGPKLLIQFQNNGVVDDSQLPKDRFSAERLKGVDSTLKIQPAKLEDSAVYLCASSPSGVAAYSNQPQHFGDGTRLSIL.